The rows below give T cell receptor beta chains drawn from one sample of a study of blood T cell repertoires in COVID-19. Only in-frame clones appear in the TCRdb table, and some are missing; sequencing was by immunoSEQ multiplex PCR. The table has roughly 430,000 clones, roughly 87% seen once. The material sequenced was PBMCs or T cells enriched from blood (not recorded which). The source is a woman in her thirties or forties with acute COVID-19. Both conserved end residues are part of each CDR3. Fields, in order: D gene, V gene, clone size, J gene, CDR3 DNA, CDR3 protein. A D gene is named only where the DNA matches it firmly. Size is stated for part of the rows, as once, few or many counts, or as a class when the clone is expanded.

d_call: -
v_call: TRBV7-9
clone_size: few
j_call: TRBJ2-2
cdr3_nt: TGTGCCAGCAGCTTAGAGCCGGGAAACACCGGGGAGCTGTTTTTT
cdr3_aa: CASSLEPGNTGELFF

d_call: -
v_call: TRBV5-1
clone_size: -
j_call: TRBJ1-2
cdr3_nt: TGCGCCAGCAGCTCGGATGGGGCGCGCCATAACTATGGCTACACCTTC
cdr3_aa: CASSSDGARHNYGYTF

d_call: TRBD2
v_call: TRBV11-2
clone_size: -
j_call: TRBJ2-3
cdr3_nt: TGTGCCAGCAGGTTCGGACTAGCGGGGACAAATACGCAGTATTTT
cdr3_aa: CASRFGLAGTNTQYF

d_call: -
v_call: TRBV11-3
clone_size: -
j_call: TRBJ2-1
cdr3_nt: TGTGCCAGCAGCTTATCAGTTGCCCATGAGCAGTTCTTC
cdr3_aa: CASSLSVAHEQFF

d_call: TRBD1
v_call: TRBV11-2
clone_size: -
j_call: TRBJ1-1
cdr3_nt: TGTGCCAGCAGCTCGGGACAGAGGGACACTGAAGCTTTCTTT
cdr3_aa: CASSSGQRDTEAFF

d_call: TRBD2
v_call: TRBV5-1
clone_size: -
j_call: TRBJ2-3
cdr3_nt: TGCGCCAGCAGCGGGGCGGGGACTAGCGGGCGTCCCTCTCAGGGTGGAGATACGCAGTATTTT
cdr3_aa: CASSGAGTSGRPSQGGDTQYF

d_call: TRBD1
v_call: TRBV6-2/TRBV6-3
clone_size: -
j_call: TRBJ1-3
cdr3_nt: TGTGCCAGCAGTTACCCGACAGGGTTGAGAAACACCATATATTTT
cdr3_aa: CASSYPTGLRNTIYF

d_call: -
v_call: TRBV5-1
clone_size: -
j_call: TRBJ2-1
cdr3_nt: TGCGCCAGCAGCTTGGCAGCGGGTGTTGACAATGAGCAGTTCTTC
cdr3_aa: CASSLAAGVDNEQFF

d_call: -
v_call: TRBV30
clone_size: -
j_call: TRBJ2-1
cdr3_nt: TGTGCCTGGACCCCCCTCGGGGGGCCGGGGGCTGAGCAGTTCTTC
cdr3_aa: CAWTPLGGPGAEQFF

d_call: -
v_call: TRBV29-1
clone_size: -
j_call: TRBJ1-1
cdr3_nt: TGCAGCTCTCGACAGGAAAAGAACACTGAAGCTTTCTTT
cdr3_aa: CSSRQEKNTEAFF

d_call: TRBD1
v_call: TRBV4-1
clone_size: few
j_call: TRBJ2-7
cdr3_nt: TGCGCCAGCAGTCGGTACCGGGACAGGGAGTGGTTCGAGCAGTACTTC
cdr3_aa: CASSRYRDREWFEQYF

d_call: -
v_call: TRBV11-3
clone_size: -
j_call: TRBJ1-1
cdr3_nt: TGTGCCAGCAGCTTAGCTAGGGGGACTGAAGCTTTCTTT
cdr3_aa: CASSLARGTEAFF

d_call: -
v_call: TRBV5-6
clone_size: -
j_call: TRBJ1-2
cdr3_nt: TGTGCCAGCAGCCAGGTTTCTATTTCTAACTATGGCTACACCTTC
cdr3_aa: CASSQVSISNYGYTF

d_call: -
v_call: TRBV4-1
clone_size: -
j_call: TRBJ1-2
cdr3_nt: TGCGCCAGCAGCCATTTGATAAAACCTACTACTAACTATGGCTACACCTTC
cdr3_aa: CASSHLIKPTTNYGYTF

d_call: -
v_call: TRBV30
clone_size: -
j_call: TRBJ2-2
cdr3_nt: TGTGCCTGGAGTGGACTAGTCGGGACCGGGGAGCTGTTTTTT
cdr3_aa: CAWSGLVGTGELFF

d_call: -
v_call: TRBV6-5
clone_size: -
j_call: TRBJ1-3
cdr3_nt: TGTGCCAGCAGTTACGGGGCGGGAGGAGGAAACACCATATATTTT
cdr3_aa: CASSYGAGGGNTIYF

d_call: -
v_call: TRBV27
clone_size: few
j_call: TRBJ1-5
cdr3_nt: TGTGCCAGCAGTCTAACGCTCGGGGGAGACTATAGCAATCAGCCCCAGCATTTT
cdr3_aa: CASSLTLGGDYSNQPQHF

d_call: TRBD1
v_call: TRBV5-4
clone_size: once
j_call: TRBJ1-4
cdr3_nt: TGTGCCAGCAGCTTACAGGGGGCCGGGGGACTGTTTTTT
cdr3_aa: CASSLQGAGGLFF

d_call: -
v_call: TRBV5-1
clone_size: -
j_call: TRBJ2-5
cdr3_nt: TGCGCCAGCAGCTTGGAGGCAGGGCAAGGGGAGACCCAGTACTTC
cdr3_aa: CASSLEAGQGETQYF

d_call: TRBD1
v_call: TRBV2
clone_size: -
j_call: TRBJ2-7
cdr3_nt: TGTGCCAGCAGTGTCGGACAGGGGGTCTACGAGCAGTACTTC
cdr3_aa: CASSVGQGVYEQYF

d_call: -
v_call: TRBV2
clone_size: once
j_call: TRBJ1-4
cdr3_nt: TGTGCCAGCAGTGCCTTACTTGAAAAACTGTTTTTT
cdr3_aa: CASSALLEKLFF

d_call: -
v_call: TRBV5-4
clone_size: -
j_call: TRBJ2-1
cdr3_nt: TGTGCCAGCAGCTCCGGCGGCAATGAGCAGTTCTTC
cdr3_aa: CASSSGGNEQFF